These T cell receptor beta chains were read from a single sample in a study of metastatic and nonmetastatic thyroid tumors. TCRdb ran MiXCR on the PCR reads. The sample includes some 14,000 clones, approximately 25% of them seen just once. Sequenced: tumor tissue. The receptors originated from a female donor with papillary thyroid cancer or a benign thyroid nodule (not recorded which). Some clones in this sample may be carry-over from other donors' samples. Each CDR3 is given with its conserved first and last residue. D genes are given only for firm matches. Size is stated for part of the rows, as once, few or many counts, or as a class when the clone is expanded.

>TRBD1|medium-sized|TRBJ2-3|TRBV12-3/TRBV12-4
CASSGTGGTDTQYF
TGTGCCAGCAGCGGGACAGGGGGCACAGATACGCAGTATTTT
>NA|NA|TRBJ1-1|TRBV30
CAWSVPTGSNTEAFF
TGTGCCTGGAGTGTCCCGACAGGTTCGAACACTGAAGCTTTCTTT
>TRBD1|NA|TRBJ1-3|TRBV28
CASTPGTGAGNTIYF
TGTGCCAGCACCCCTGGGACAGGGGCTGGAAACACCATATATTTT
>NA|many|TRBJ2-1|TRBV3-1
CASSLGSRSGNEQFF
TGTGCCAGCAGCCTAGGCTCCAGGTCAGGCAATGAGCAGTTCTTC
>NA|NA|TRBJ2-1|TRBV27
CASSLSRGLLNEQFF
TGTGCCAGCAGTTTATCCCGCGGACTCCTCAATGAGCAGTTCTTC
>NA|many|TRBJ2-7|TRBV9
CASSVEAEPYEQYF
TGTGCCAGCAGCGTAGAGGCGGAACCCTACGAGCAGTACTTC
>NA|many|TRBJ2-1|TRBV7-3
CASSLAPWGHNEQFF
TGTGCCAGCAGCCTCGCCCCTTGGGGACACAATGAGCAGTTCTTC
>NA|few|TRBJ1-3|TRBV6-1
CASSGTAGNTIYF
TGTGCCAGCAGTGGGACGGCTGGAAACACCATATATTTT
>TRBD2|NA|TRBJ2-7|TRBV4-2
CASSQDLAGVYEQYF
TGTGCCAGCAGCCAAGATCTCGCGGGAGTCTACGAGCAGTACTTC
>TRBD1|many|TRBJ2-1|TRBV18
CASSWLGQYNEQFF
TGTGCCAGCTCATGGCTGGGACAGTACAATGAGCAGTTCTTC
>NA|many|TRBJ1-1|TRBV2
CASSDGRGGAFF
TGTGCCAGCAGTGACGGTAGGGGAGGGGCTTTCTTT
>NA|many|TRBJ2-3|TRBV10-1
CASSALGTSTDTQYF
TGCGCCAGCAGTGCACTGGGGACTAGCACAGATACGCAGTATTTT
>NA|few|TRBJ2-3|TRBV6-1
CASSEVSRSPDTQYF
TGTGCCAGCAGTGAGGTCAGTCGGTCGCCAGATACGCAGTATTTT
>TRBD2|NA|TRBJ2-7|TRBV5-1
CASSLRGGGAGGTYEQYF
TGCGCCAGCAGCCTACGGGGGGGTGGAGCGGGAGGTACCTACGAGCAGTACTTC
>NA|medium-sized|TRBJ2-1|TRBV6-1
CASSQGGHEQFF
TGTGCCAGCAGTCAGGGGGGCCATGAGCAGTTCTTC
>TRBD2|medium-sized|TRBJ2-5|TRBV6-1
CASRVGGSFETQYF
TGTGCCAGCAGGGTCGGCGGGAGTTTTGAGACCCAGTACTTC
>NA|medium-sized|TRBJ2-7|TRBV3-1
CASSRGGKNEQYF
TGTGCCAGCAGCCGAGGGGGGAAAAACGAGCAGTACTTC
>NA|NA|TRBJ2-6|TRBV24-1
CATSDRKWGHSGSNVPTF
TGTGCCACCAGTGATCGAAAATGGGGGCACTCTGGGTCCAACGTCCCGACTTTC
>NA|many|TRBJ1-1|TRBV2
CASSQQGSATEAFF
TGTGCCAGCAGTCAACAGGGTTCGGCAACTGAAGCTTTCTTT
>TRBD2|many|TRBJ2-2|TRBV20-1
CSARPGLAGVTGELFF
TGCAGTGCCAGACCTGGACTAGCGGGAGTTACCGGGGAGCTGTTTTTT
>NA|few|TRBJ2-1|TRBV20-1
CSASIEQFF
TGCAGTGCTTCTATTGAGCAGTTCTTC
>TRBD2|NA|TRBJ2-3|TRBV12-3/TRBV12-4
CASSLGLASKDTQYF
TGTGCCAGCAGTCTCGGACTAGCGTCTAAAGATACGCAGTATTTT
>NA|medium-sized|TRBJ2-7|TRBV12-3/TRBV12-4
CASSLGGTGTYEQYF
TGTGCCAGCAGCCTAGGGGGGACCGGTACCTACGAGCAGTACTTC
>NA|few|TRBJ1-6|TRBV19
CASSTTDSPLHF
TGTGCCAGTAGCACGACAGATTCACCCCTCCACTTT
>NA|NA|TRBJ1-2|TRBV20-1
CSARDFRYMGYTF
TGCAGTGCTAGAGACTTCAGGTATATGGGCTACACCTTC
>NA|medium-sized|TRBJ1-5|TRBV27
CASTGPGSFSNQPQHF
TGTGCCAGCACCGGGCCGGGTTCCTTTAGCAATCAGCCCCAGCATTTT
>TRBD1|many|TRBJ2-1|TRBV27
CASSLDPPGGGKGYEQFF
TGTGCCAGCAGTTTGGACCCCCCAGGGGGCGGTAAGGGTTATGAGCAGTTCTTC
>NA|NA|TRBJ1-2|TRBV28
CASSGANYGYTF
TGTGCCAGCAGTGGCGCTAACTATGGCTACACCTTC
>NA|NA|TRBJ2-1|TRBV20-1
CSAREVVRGYNEQFF
TGCAGTGCTAGAGAGGTGGTAAGAGGGTATAATGAGCAGTTCTTC
>NA|once|TRBJ2-7|TRBV4-2
CASSLRPGGPNEQYF
TGTGCCAGCAGCCTGCGTCCCGGGGGGCCGAACGAGCAGTACTTC
>TRBD1|many|TRBJ2-5|TRBV7-9
CAILDRAETQYF
TGTGCCATTTTGGACAGGGCGGAGACCCAGTACTTC
>TRBD1|NA|TRBJ1-1|TRBV27
CASSTIDRGAEAFF
TGTGCCAGCAGTACCATCGACAGGGGAGCTGAAGCTTTCTTT
>NA|NA|TRBJ2-7|TRBV27
CASSLRSGISYEQYF
TGTGCCAGCAGTTTACGTTCTGGGATCTCCTACGAGCAGTACTTC
>NA|NA|TRBJ2-2|TRBV6-5
CASSYVEGAGELFF
TGTGCCAGCAGTTACGTCGAGGGGGCCGGGGAGCTGTTTTTT
>NA|few|TRBJ2-3|TRBV10-1
CASSRGRSTDTQYF
TGCGCCAGCAGTAGGGGACGGAGCACAGATACGCAGTATTTT
>NA|NA|TRBJ1-1|TRBV5-1
CASSLGKWSTEAFF
TGCGCCAGCAGCTTAGGAAAGTGGTCCACTGAAGCTTTCTTT
>NA|medium-sized|TRBJ2-1|TRBV5-1
CASSFVGGRYNEQFF
TGCGCCAGCAGCTTCGTGGGGGGCCGGTACAATGAGCAGTTCTTC
>NA|NA|TRBJ2-6|TRBV20-1
CSARDCSQSSGANVLTF
TGCAGTGCTAGAGATTGTTCCCAGAGCTCTGGGGCCAACGTCCTGACTTTC
>TRBD1|NA|TRBJ2-5|TRBV28
CASMQYRGVKTQYF
TGTGCCAGCATGCAGTACAGGGGGGTAAAGACCCAGTACTTC
>NA|NA|TRBJ2-1|TRBV9
CASSVWTASYNEQFF
TGTGCCAGCAGCGTCTGGACAGCGTCCTACAATGAGCAGTTCTTC
>TRBD2|many|TRBJ2-2|TRBV4-1
CASSPLWGGNTGELFF
TGCGCCAGCAGCCCCCTCTGGGGGGGGAACACCGGGGAGCTGTTTTTT
>NA|NA|TRBJ2-7|TRBV3-1
CASSPIGITSSVGEQYF
TGTGCCAGCAGCCCCATAGGGATTACCAGCAGCGTGGGCGAGCAGTACTTC
>TRBD1|large|TRBJ1-1|TRBV10-2
CASSAGQGFTEAFF
TGCGCCAGCAGCGCAGGACAGGGATTCACTGAAGCTTTCTTT